This T cell receptor beta chain was retrieved from a study of T cell changes during pregnancy in multiple sclerosis. The CDR3 loop spans 14 amino acids. V trimming: 6 bases; J trimming: 7 bases; junction bases outside the gene matches: 10. CDR1 is SGHDT, CDR2 YYEEEE, per germline. The table came from immunoSEQ multiplex PCR; TCRdb's copy has only in-frame clones and leaves some out. The table lists about 70,000 clones, 92% of them singletons. This clonotype was obtained from a female donor with multiple sclerosis, enrolled in a pregnancy study. The sequences come from CD4+ T cells from peripheral blood mononuclear cells, collected after pregnancy. The V and J genes are TRBV5-6 and TRBJ1-3; 7 bases map to TRBD1. CDR3 bases: TGTGCCAGCACGTCACAGGGGACCGGGAACACCATATATTTT. Its translation is CASTSQGTGNTIYF.